These T cell receptor beta chains were read from a single sample in a study of T cell responses to AZD1222 COVID-19 vaccine. Clones were read by immunoSEQ multiplex PCR, and TCRdb kept only the in-frame ones, dropping some. The sample lists some 120,000 clones; around nine tenths were seen once. The specimen comprised peripheral blood, sampled on day 0 of AZD1222 vaccination. All receptors derive from an adult in good health. Each CDR3 is given with its conserved first and last residue. D genes are given only for firm matches. A row's size may be missing; if present it is once, few, many or a size class.

15,TRBJ1-1,TRBV6-1,-,TRBD1,CASSEWTGVGTEAFF,TGTGCCAGCAGTGAATGGACAGGGGTTGGGACTGAAGCTTTCTTT
15,TRBJ1-5,TRBV19,few,-,CASSIDRVGNQPQHF,TGTGCCAGTAGTATAGACAGGGTGGGCAATCAGCCCCAGCATTTT
15,TRBJ2-3,TRBV19,-,-,CASSIPPGGMDTQYF,TGTGCCAGTAGTATCCCCCCAGGGGGGATGGATACGCAGTATTTT
11,TRBJ2-3,TRBV19,-,-,CASRTRHTQYF,TGTGCCAGTAGGACGAGACATACGCAGTATTTT
14,TRBJ2-2,TRBV6-1,-,-,CASSERIITGELFF,TGTGCCAGCAGTGAAAGAATCATCACCGGGGAGCTGTTTTTT
13,TRBJ1-5,TRBV12-3/TRBV12-4,-,-,CASRGGSIQPQHF,TGTGCCAGCAGGGGGGGGTCCATTCAGCCCCAGCATTTT
19,TRBJ2-5,TRBV7-9,-,TRBD2,CASSLGQLLAGGTAETQYF,TGTGCCAGCAGCTTAGGCCAACTTCTAGCGGGGGGGACCGCAGAGACCCAGTACTTC
13,TRBJ1-1,TRBV12-3/TRBV12-4,-,-,CASSPSTETEAFF,TGTGCCAGCAGTCCCTCGACAGAAACTGAAGCTTTCTTT
16,TRBJ2-2,TRBV7-2,-,-,CASSARDWGATGELFF,TGTGCCAGCAGCGCCCGGGACTGGGGGGCCACCGGGGAGCTGTTTTTT
14,TRBJ2-7,TRBV29-1,-,TRBD1,CSVDAGGASYEQYF,TGCAGCGTTGACGCAGGGGGCGCTTCCTACGAGCAGTACTTC
11,TRBJ2-5,TRBV29-1,-,-,CSVEVGGSQYF,TGCAGCGTTGAGGTTGGAGGTAGCCAGTACTTC
16,TRBJ2-1,TRBV4-1,-,-,CASSQRTGAVLNEQFF,TGCGCCAGCAGCCAGCGGACGGGGGCCGTTTTGAATGAGCAGTTCTTC
16,TRBJ2-3,TRBV11-3,-,-,CASSPTAGEGWDVQYF,TGTGCCAGCAGCCCAACGGCAGGGGAGGGATGGGACGTGCAGTATTTT
11,TRBJ2-3,TRBV2,-,-,CASSVTDTQYF,TGTGCCAGCAGTGTTACGGATACGCAGTATTTT
14,TRBJ1-1,TRBV2,few,-,CASSSRMPNTEAFF,TGTGCCAGCAGTAGTCGGATGCCGAACACTGAAGCTTTCTTT
15,TRBJ1-3,TRBV28,-,-,CASSAYRVLGNTIYF,TGTGCCAGCAGTGCCTACAGGGTCCTTGGAAACACCATATATTTT
9,TRBJ1-2,TRBV23-1,-,-,CASRGGYTF,TGCGCCAGCAGGGGGGGCTACACCTTC
14,TRBJ2-2,TRBV11-2,-,-,CASSTQANTGELFF,TGTGCCAGCAGCACCCAGGCAAACACCGGGGAGCTGTTTTTT
14,TRBJ2-1,TRBV9,once,-,CASSAPGRGNEQFF,TGTGCCAGCAGCGCGCCGGGACGGGGCAATGAGCAGTTCTTC
15,TRBJ1-2,TRBV25-1,-,TRBD1,CASSEYEQGDRGYTF,TGTGCCAGCAGTGAATATGAGCAGGGGGATCGGGGCTACACCTTC
13,TRBJ2-1,TRBV7-8,-,-,CASSPPLENEQFF,TGTGCCAGCAGCCCTCCACTAGAGAATGAGCAGTTCTTC
16,TRBJ2-1,TRBV6-4,-,TRBD2,CASSDTPGLADHEQFF,TGTGCCAGCAGTGACACCCCGGGACTAGCAGATCATGAGCAGTTCTTC
14,TRBJ1-2,TRBV11-3,-,-,CASSLKEENYGYTF,TGTGCCAGCAGCCTTAAGGAGGAAAACTATGGCTACACCTTC
15,TRBJ1-1,TRBV11-2,-,-,CASSLVGRPNTEAFF,TGTGCCAGCAGCTTAGTGGGCAGACCTAACACTGAAGCTTTCTTT
18,TRBJ2-3,TRBV27,-,TRBD2,CASSSIGLGSGGGDTQYF,TGTGCCAGCAGTTCAATTGGCTTGGGGAGCGGGGGTGGAGATACGCAGTATTTT
15,TRBJ2-3,TRBV27,-,-,CASRSSGSPVDTQYF,TGTGCCAGCAGGTCCTCGGGCAGCCCGGTTGATACGCAGTATTTT
13,TRBJ1-2,TRBV6-1,-,-,CASSEGARDGYTF,TGTGCCAGCAGTGAAGGGGCACGTGATGGCTACACCTTC
12,TRBJ2-2,TRBV4-1,-,-,CASSHPAGELFF,TGCGCCAGCAGCCACCCTGCCGGGGAGCTGTTTTTT